Listed below are T cell receptor beta chains from one sample, sequenced in a study of blood T cell repertoires in COVID-19. Only in-frame clones appear in the TCRdb table, and some are missing; sequencing was by immunoSEQ multiplex PCR. The data show approximately 340,000 clones, roughly 90% seen once. Sequenced sample: PBMCs or T cells enriched from blood (not recorded which). These receptors originate from a woman aged 40-49 years who had been exposed to COVID-19. Both conserved end residues are part of each CDR3. Fields, in order: V gene, CDR3 length, J gene, D gene, CDR3 protein. The D gene is left open where the match is weak.

>TRBV27|13|TRBJ1-1|NA
CASSLTRGTEAFF
>TRBV13|15|TRBJ1-2|TRBD1
CASSLSGRGLYGYTF
>TRBV13|13|TRBJ1-1|TRBD1
CASSLRQGTEAFF
>TRBV7-2|12|TRBJ2-2|NA
CASSSFTGELFF
>TRBV5-6|13|TRBJ1-2|NA
CASSFPQGGGYTF
>TRBV7-3|17|TRBJ1-2|NA
CASSLGPQGPSNYGYTF
>TRBV9|14|TRBJ2-2|NA
CASSVLQFTGELFF
>TRBV11-3|11|TRBJ1-1|TRBD1
CATYRDREAFF
>TRBV5-4|20|TRBJ1-5|NA
CASSLDQVLWGRDSNQPQHF
>TRBV2|11|TRBJ2-3|NA
CASMGPDTQYF
>TRBV11-1|12|TRBJ1-1|NA
CASSYHGTEAFF
>TRBV7-2|14|TRBJ2-1|NA
CASSPPGLRDEQFF
>TRBV24-1|14|TRBJ1-2|NA
CATSQNRDKNGYTF
>TRBV5-1|13|TRBJ2-5|NA
CASSLDSRETQYF
>TRBV2|14|TRBJ1-6|NA
CASVYGGNNSPLHF
>TRBV5-5|12|TRBJ1-2|NA
CASNHGVGGYTF
>TRBV7-9|16|TRBJ2-3|TRBD1
CASSLLETGKTDTQYF
>TRBV19|12|TRBJ1-2|TRBD1
CASSRDRYGYTF
>TRBV30|17|TRBJ1-2|TRBD1
CAWSISGGTGRWYGYTF
>TRBV9|17|TRBJ1-2|TRBD1
CASSPRDRAFEFYGYTF
>TRBV7-8|16|TRBJ1-2|TRBD1
CASSLGWGQGAFGYTF
>TRBV5-5|13|TRBJ1-2|TRBD1
CASSLNRGPGYTF
>TRBV30|14|TRBJ1-1|TRBD1
CAWSVGTGFTEAFF
>TRBV11-2|16|TRBJ1-1|TRBD1
CASSSRDTGAIPEAFF
>TRBV29-1|14|TRBJ2-7|TRBD2
CSVEDIGTTREQYF
>TRBV5-1|14|TRBJ2-7|NA
CASSVGTHSYEQYF
>TRBV27|17|TRBJ2-1|TRBD1
CASSSKNRGRGYNEQFF
>TRBV30|14|TRBJ1-5|NA
CAWSPNWEGQPQHF
>TRBV9|15|TRBJ2-5|TRBD1
CASSPQGQGMETQYF
>TRBV29-1|13|TRBJ1-1|TRBD1
CSVGQGLNTEAFF
>TRBV2|14|TRBJ2-1|TRBD2
CASSPSGSYNEQFF
>TRBV5-5|16|TRBJ2-1|NA
CASSLVKGQVGNEQFF
>TRBV2|14|TRBJ1-2|TRBD1
CASSITGGADGYTF
>TRBV7-9|14|TRBJ1-4|TRBD1
CASSEGQGYEKLFF
>TRBV27|13|TRBJ2-1|NA
CASRTSSYNEQFF
>TRBV19|17|TRBJ2-6|TRBD1
CASRRDRGSSGANVLTF
>TRBV7-9|11|TRBJ2-3|NA
CASSLRDTQYF
>TRBV30|11|TRBJ1-2|TRBD1
CAWSQGGGYTF
>TRBV11-3|14|TRBJ1-1|TRBD1
CASSPTGKNTEAFF
>TRBV11-3|15|TRBJ1-1|TRBD1
CASSLSRGKNTEAFF
>TRBV11-1|15|TRBJ2-7|NA
CASSLVTARSYEQYF
>TRBV30|12|TRBJ1-4|NA
CAWSTGEEKLFF
>TRBV5-4|16|TRBJ2-1|NA
CASSLVGGGPYNEQFF
>TRBV5-5|15|TRBJ2-7|TRBD2
CASSFGAGGRYEQYF
>TRBV19|15|TRBJ1-4|TRBD1
CASSIGDRDNEKLFF
>TRBV5-8|20|TRBJ1-5|NA
CASSLISGTPGLYSNQPQHF
>TRBV5-8|14|TRBJ1-5|TRBD1
CASRSRQGDQPQHF
>TRBV12-3/TRBV12-4|12|TRBJ1-6|NA
CASSFQFSPLHF
>TRBV4-2|14|TRBJ1-2|NA
CASSQDSTVYGYTF
>TRBV9|16|TRBJ2-1|NA
CASSVEVTRGWDEQFF
>TRBV5-1|12|TRBJ2-2|NA
CASSLVPGELFF
>TRBV6-5|15|TRBJ2-2|TRBD2
CASSIAGGGTGELFF
>TRBV5-1|16|TRBJ1-2|TRBD1
CASSLAPGQTSGGYTF
>TRBV27|16|TRBJ1-2|TRBD1
CASSLGTGKGNYGYTF
>TRBV27|14|TRBJ2-3|TRBD2
CASKGLAGFDTQYF
>TRBV7-3|13|TRBJ2-7|TRBD1
CASSARDRDEQYF
>TRBV20-1|14|TRBJ1-5|NA
CSASRESGNQPQHF
>TRBV24-1|16|TRBJ2-2|TRBD1
CATSDWGQFSTGELFF
>TRBV21-1|19|TRBJ2-6|NA
CASSKAGKAGGHGANVLTF
>TRBV7-2|17|TRBJ2-1|TRBD2
CASSLRKREGRGNEQFF